The sequence of this T cell receptor beta chain was determined in a study of blood T cells in healthy people across ages. V shed 7 bases, J shed 13 bases, and the junction held 15 bases outside the gene matches. The CDR3 covers 13 residues. The authors ran a second PCR of about 7 to 11 cycles using a sample-barcoded 5' primer and a J-beta primer mix. TCRdb re-called the 5' RACE reads through MiXCR, storing one row per CDR3 protein. The table has about 1 million distinct CDR3 sequences, roughly 24% seen once; the top ten hold approximately 0.7%. This clonotype occurred a few times. These data were likewise used in another study, on T cells of mothers and their children. That study adds: Versus unrelated pairs, overlap was slightly higher in related mother-child pairs, without reaching significance.

This chain joins TRBV12-3 or TRBV12-4 and TRBJ1-2; TRBD1 agrees at 7 bases. Sequencing was performed on blood. This receptor was taken from a girl aged 2 to 9 in good health. CDR3 coding DNA: TGTGCCAGCACCCGGACAGGAACCCTGAAATTCACCTTC. Encoded protein: CASTRTGTLKFTF.